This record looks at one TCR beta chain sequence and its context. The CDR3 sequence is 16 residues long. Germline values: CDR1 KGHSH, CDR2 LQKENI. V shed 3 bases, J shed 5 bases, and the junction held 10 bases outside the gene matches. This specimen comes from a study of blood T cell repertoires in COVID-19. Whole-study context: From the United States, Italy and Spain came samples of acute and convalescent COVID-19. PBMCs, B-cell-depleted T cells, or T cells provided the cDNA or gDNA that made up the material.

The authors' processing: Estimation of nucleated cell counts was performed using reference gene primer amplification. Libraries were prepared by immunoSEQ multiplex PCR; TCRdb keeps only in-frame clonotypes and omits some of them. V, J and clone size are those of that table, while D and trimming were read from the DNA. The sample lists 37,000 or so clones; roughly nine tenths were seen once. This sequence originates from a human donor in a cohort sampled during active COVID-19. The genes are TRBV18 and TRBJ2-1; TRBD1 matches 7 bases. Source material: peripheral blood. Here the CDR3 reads CASSPSTGTVNNEQFF. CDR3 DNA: TGTGCCAGCTCACCCTCAACCGGGACAGTTAACAATGAGCAGTTCTTC. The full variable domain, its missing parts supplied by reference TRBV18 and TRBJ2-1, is NAGVMQNPRHLVRRRGQEARLRCSPMKGHSHVYWYRQLPEEGLKFMVYLQKENIIDESGMPKERFSAEFPKEGPSILRIQQVVRGDSAAYFCASSPSTGTVNNEQFFGPGTRLTVL.